This entry describes one TCR beta chain. Its antigen is unidentified. The sample belongs to a study of shared clonotypes between healthy human individuals. Study overall: The composition of the donors was a couple of women and a few men aged 18 to 49. A donor's plate count was three for CD4 naive and three for CD4 memory; CD8 naive had two and CD8 memory one.

TCRdb keeps only in-frame clones here, not all; method: immunoSEQ multiplex PCR. The top ten hold more than 0.9% of the sample, which has roughly 2,000,000 clones, approximately 94% seen once. The naive CD8 fraction comprised CD45RO-negative cells positively selected for CCR7 and excluded terminally differentiated effector memory CD45RA+ cells. Points from the study as a whole: Generally, naive subsets (rather than memory subsets) showed larger estimated richness.

Germline CDR1 is LGHNA and CDR2 is YSLEER. With 1 base clipped from V and 8 bases from J, the junction kept 5 bases outside the gene matches. This CDR3 comprises 14 residues. This clonotype was obtained from a man aged 18 to 30 in good health. The chain is built from TRBV4-3 and TRBJ2-1, with 7 bases lining up with TRBD2. Sample: naive CD8+ T cells sorted from blood. This CDR3 reads CASSQGQGGYEQFF. The CDR3 nucleotides are TGCGCCAGCAGCCAAGGTCAGGGAGGGTATGAGCAGTTCTTC.